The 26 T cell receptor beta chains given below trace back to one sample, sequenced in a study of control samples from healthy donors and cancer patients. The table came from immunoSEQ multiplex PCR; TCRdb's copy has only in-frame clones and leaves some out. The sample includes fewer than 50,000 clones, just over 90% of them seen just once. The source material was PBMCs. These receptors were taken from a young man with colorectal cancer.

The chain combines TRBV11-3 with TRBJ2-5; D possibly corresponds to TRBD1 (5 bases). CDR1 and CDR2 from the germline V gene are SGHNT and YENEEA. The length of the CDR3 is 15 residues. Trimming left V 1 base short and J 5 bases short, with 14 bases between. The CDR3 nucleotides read TGTGCCAGCAGCTTAGGGATCGACAGTCAGGAGACCCAGTACTTC. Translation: CASSLGIDSQETQYF.

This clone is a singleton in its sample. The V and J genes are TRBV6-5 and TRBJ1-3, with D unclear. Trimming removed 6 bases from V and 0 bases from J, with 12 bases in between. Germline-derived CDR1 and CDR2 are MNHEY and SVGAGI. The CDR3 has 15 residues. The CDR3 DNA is TGTGCCAGCAGCAAAGACATTCTCTCTGGAAACACCATATATTTT. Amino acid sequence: CASSKDILSGNTIYF.

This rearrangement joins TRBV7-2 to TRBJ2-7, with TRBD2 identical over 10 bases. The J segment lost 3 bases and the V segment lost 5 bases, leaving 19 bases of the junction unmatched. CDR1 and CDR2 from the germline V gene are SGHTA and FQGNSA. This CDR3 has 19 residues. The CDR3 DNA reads TGTGCCAGCAGCCCCCAAAGCGGGGGGGCAAGTAGCACCCTCTACGAGCAGTACTTC. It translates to CASSPQSGGASSTLYEQYF.

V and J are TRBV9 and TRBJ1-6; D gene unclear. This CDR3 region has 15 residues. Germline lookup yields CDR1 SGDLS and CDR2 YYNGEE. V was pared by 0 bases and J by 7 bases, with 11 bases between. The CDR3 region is CASSVGPTGNSPLHF. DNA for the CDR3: TGTGCCAGCAGCGTAGGCCCGACCGGGAATTCACCCCTCCACTTT.

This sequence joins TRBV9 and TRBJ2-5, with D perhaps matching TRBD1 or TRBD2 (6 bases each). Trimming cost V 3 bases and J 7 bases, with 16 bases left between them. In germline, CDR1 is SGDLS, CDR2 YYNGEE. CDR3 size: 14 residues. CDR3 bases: TGTGCCAGCAGCGAGTCTGGGGGGCGGGTGACCCAGTACTTC. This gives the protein CASSESGGRVTQYF.

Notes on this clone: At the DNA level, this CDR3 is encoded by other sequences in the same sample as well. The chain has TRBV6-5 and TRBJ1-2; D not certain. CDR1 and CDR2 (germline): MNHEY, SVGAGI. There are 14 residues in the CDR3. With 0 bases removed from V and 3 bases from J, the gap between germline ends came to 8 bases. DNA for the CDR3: TGTGCCAGCAGTTACTCGCCGAGGGACTATGGCTACACCTTC. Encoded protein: CASSYSPRDYGYTF.

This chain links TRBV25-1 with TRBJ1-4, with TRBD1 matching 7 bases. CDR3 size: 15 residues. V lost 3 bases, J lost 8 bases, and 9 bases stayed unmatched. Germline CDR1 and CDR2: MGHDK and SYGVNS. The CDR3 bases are TGTGCCAGCAGTGACCCGGACAGGAAAGACGAAAAACTGTTTTTT. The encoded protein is CASSDPDRKDEKLFF.

The DNA for the CDR3 is TGTGCCAGCAGCAGGGACAGTGACATGAACACTGAAGCTTTCTTT. This translates into CASSRDSDMNTEAFF. V gene TRBV6-5 combines with J gene TRBJ1-1; 7 bases are a match to TRBD1. V lost 6 bases to trimming and J lost 0 bases; unmatched junction nucleotides: 7. Germline V gene data show CDR1 as MNHEY and CDR2 as SVGAGI. The length of the CDR3 is 15 residues.

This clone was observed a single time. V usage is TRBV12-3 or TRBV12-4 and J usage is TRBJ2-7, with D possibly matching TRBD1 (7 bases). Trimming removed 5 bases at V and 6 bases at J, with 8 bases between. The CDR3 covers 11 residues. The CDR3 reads CASSQGGEQYF. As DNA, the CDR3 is TGTGCCAGCAGTCAGGGGGGCGAGCAGTACTTC.

CDR3 region: CAWSLAGNSYNSPLHF. DNA for the CDR3: TGTGCCTGGAGCCTTGCGGGGAACTCCTATAATTCACCCCTCCACTTT. The chain joins TRBV30 to TRBJ1-6; D is ambiguous. Germline V gene sequence: CDR1 GTSNPN, CDR2 SVGIG (reference sequence). The CDR3 spans 16 residues. V lost 3 bases and J 0 bases, leaving 12 bases between the germline ends. The complete variable domain, with remaining parts taken from reference TRBV30 and TRBJ1-6, reads SQTIHQWPATLVQPVGSPLSLECTVEGTSNPNLYWYRQAAGRGLQLLFYSVGIGQISSEVPQNLSASRPQDRQFILSSKKLLLSDSGFYLCAWSLAGNSYNSPLHFGNGTRLTVT.

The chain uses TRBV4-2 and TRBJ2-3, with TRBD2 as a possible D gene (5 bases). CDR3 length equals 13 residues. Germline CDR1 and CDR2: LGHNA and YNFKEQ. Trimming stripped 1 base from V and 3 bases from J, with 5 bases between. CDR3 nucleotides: TGTGCCAGCAGCCAAGCGGGGACAGATACGCAGTATTTT. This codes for CASSQAGTDTQYF.

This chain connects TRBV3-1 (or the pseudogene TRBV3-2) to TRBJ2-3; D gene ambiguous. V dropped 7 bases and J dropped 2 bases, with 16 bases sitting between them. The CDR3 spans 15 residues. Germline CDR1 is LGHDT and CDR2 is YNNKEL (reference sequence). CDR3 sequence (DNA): TGTGCCAGCACCCGAGCGAGCAGCTTCACAGATACGCAGTATTTT. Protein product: CASTRASSFTDTQYF.

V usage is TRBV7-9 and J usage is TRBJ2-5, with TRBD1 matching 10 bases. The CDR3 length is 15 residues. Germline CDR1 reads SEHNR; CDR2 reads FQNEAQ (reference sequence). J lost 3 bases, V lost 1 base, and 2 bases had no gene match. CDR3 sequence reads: CASSLVGTGEETQYF. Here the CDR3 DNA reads TGTGCCAGCAGCTTAGTAGGGACAGGGGAAGAGACCCAGTACTTC.

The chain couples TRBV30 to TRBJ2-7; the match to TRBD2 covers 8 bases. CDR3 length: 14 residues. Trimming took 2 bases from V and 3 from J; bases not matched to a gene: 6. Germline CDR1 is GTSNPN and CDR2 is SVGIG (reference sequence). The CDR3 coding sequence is TGTGCCTGGAGTTTCATAGCGGGGAGCTACGAGCAGTACTTC. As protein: CAWSFIAGSYEQYF. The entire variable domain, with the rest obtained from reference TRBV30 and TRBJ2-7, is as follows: SQTIHQWPATLVQPVGSPLSLECTVEGTSNPNLYWYRQAAGRGLQLLFYSVGIGQISSEVPQNLSASRPQDRQFILSSKKLLLSDSGFYLCAWSFIAGSYEQYFGPGTRLTVT.

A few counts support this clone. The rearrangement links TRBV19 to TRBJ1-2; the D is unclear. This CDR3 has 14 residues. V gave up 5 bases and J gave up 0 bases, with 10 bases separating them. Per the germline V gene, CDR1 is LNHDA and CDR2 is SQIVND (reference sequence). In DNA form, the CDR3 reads TGTGCCAGTAGTTTCGCCGAGTCTAACTATGGCTACACCTTC. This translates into CASSFAESNYGYTF. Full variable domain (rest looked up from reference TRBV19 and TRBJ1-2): DGGITQSPKYLFRKEGQNVTLSCEQNLNHDAMYWYRQDPGQGLRLIYYSQIVNDFQKGDIAEGYSVSREKKESFPLTVTSAQKNPTAFYLCASSFAESNYGYTFGSGTRLTVV.

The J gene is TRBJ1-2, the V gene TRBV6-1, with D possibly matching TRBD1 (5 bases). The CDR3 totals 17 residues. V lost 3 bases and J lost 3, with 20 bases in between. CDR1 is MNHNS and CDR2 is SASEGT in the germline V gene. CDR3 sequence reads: CASSEASSLGGYYGYTF. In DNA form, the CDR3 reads TGTGCCAGCAGTGAGGCCTCTTCACTTGGGGGTTACTATGGCTACACCTTC.

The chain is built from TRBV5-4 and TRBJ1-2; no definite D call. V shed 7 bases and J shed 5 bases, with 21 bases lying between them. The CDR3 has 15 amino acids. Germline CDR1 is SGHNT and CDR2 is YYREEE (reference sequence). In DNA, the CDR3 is TGTGCCAGCCATCTCAGAAAGGATATCGGGTATGGCTACACCTTC. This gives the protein CASHLRKDIGYGYTF. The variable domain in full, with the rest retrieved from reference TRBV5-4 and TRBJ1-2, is ETGVTQSPTHLIKTRGQQVTLRCSSQSGHNTVSWYQQALGQGPQFIFQYYREEENGRGNFPPRFSGLQFPNYSSELNVNALELDDSALYLCASHLRKDIGYGYTFGSGTRLTVV.

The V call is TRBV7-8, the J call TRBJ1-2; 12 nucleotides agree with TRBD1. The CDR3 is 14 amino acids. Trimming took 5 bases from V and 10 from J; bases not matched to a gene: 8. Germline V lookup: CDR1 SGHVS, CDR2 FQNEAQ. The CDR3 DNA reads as TGTGCCAGCAGCGCACCGGGACAGGGGGCTGTCTACACCTTC. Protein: CASSAPGQGAVYTF.

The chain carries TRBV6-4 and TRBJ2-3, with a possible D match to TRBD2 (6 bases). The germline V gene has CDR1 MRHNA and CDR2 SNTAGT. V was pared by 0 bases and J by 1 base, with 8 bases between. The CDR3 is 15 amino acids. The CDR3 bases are TGTGCCAGCAGTGACTCCGGGGGTGGCACAGATACGCAGTATTTT. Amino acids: CASSDSGGGTDTQYF.

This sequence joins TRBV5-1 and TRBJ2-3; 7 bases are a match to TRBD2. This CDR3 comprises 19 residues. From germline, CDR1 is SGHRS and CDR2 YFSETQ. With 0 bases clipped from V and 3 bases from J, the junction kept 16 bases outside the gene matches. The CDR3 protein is CASSLELWGKRGETDTQYF. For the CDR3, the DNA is TGCGCCAGCAGCTTGGAACTTTGGGGGAAGCGGGGAGAAACAGATACGCAGTATTTT.

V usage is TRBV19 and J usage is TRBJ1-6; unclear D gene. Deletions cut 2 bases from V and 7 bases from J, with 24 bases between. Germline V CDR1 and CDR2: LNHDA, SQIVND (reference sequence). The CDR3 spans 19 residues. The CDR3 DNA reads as TGTGCCAGTAGTATAACCACCCGAGGAGGGTTTAATTCCAATTCACCCCTCCACTTT. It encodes CASSITTRGGFNSNSPLHF.

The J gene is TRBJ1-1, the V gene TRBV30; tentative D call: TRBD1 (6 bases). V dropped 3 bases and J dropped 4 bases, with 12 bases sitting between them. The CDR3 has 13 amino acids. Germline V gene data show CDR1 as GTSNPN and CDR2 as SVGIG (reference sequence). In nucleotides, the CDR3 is TGTGCCTGGAGGAACAGGGCGAGCACTGAAGCTTTCTTT. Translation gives CAWRNRASTEAFF.

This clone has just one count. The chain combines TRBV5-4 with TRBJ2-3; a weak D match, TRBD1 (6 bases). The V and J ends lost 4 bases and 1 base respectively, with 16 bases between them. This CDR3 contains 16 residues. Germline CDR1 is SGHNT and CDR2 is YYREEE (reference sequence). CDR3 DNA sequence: TGTGCCAGCAGCAGTACTGTGGGGGCGGGCACAGATACGCAGTATTTT. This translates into CASSSTVGAGTDTQYF.

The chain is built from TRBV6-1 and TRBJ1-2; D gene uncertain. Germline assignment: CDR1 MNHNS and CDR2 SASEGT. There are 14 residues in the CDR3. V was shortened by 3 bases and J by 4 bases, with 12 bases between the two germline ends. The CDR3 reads CASSDNTYSYGYTF. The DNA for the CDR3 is TGTGCCAGCAGTGACAACACGTATTCCTATGGCTACACCTTC.

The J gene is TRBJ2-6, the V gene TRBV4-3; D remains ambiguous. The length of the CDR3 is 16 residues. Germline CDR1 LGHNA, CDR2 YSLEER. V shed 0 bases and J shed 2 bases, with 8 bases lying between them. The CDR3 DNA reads TGCGCCAGCAGCCAAGACTGGGCAGCTGGGGCCAACGTCCTGACTTTC. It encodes CASSQDWAAGANVLTF.

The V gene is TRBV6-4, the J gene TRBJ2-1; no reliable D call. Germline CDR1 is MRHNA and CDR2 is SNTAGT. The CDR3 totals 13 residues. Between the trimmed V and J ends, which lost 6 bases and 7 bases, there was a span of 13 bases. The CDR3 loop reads CASSADIENEQFF. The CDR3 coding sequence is TGTGCCAGCAGCGCCGACATCGAGAATGAGCAGTTCTTC.